One sample yielded the 21 T cell receptor beta chains listed below, sequenced in a study of shared clonotypes between healthy human individuals (dated by TCRdb to 2019 to 2021). The library was generated by the immunoSEQ multiplex PCR assay. Here the immuneACCESS table is served through TCRdb, limited to in-frame sequences with V and J called. Missing clones are a known gap in these copies; in checked studies unresolved V genes cover under half, and the rest lacks a known reason. Counted in this sample were about 100,000 clones; almost 70% of them appeared once. The biggest ten clones account for approximately 55% of the sample. The sequencing sample was made of memory CD8+ T cells sorted from blood. The meaning of the sample's cell subset or site label: CD45RO+ cells pooled with CCR7-negative TemRA cells. The receptor set was obtained from a man aged 30 to 45 in good health.

The chain employs TRBV5-1 and TRBJ2-1, with 10 positions matching TRBD2. The CDR3 runs to 16 residues. J was trimmed by 4 bases and V by 0 bases; bases with no gene match: 4. Germline assignment: CDR1 SGHRS and CDR2 YFSETQ. CDR3 in amino acids: CASSLDTSGVYNEQFF. CDR3 nucleotide sequence: TGCGCCAGCAGCTTGGATACTAGCGGGGTGTACAATGAGCAGTTCTTC.

This clone was observed many times. The chain links TRBV9 to TRBJ2-7; possible D gene TRBD2, 5 bases. The V gene lost 1 base and the J gene lost 2 bases, with 16 bases spanning the gap. Germline V gene sequence: CDR1 SGDLS, CDR2 YYNGEE. This CDR3 has 16 residues. CDR3 in amino acids: CASSVLWSGYPYEQYF. The CDR3 nucleotides read TGTGCCAGCAGCGTACTTTGGAGCGGCTACCCCTACGAGCAGTACTTC.

The chain combines TRBV30 with TRBJ1-1, with D possibly TRBD1 on 5 matching bases. V lost 3 bases to trimming and J lost 1 base, with 18 bases between them. CDR1 is GTSNPN, CDR2 SVGIG, per germline (reference sequence). The CDR3 runs to 16 residues. In nucleotides, the CDR3 is TGTGCCTGGAGAGTGCGTGCGGGGCCGACGAACACTGAAGCTTTCTTT. Protein: CAWRVRAGPTNTEAFF. The full variable domain, with the rest looked up from reference TRBV30 and TRBJ1-1, is SQTIHQWPATLVQPVGSPLSLECTVEGTSNPNLYWYRQAAGRGLQLLFYSVGIGQISSEVPQNLSASRPQDRQFILSSKKLLLSDSGFYLCAWRVRAGPTNTEAFFGQGTRLTVV.

This clone was recorded many times. The chain links TRBV11-2 to TRBJ2-1; weak D call: TRBD2 (6 bases). Germline CDR1 SGHAT, CDR2 FQNNGV. The length of the CDR3 is 15 residues. V dropped 5 bases and J dropped 6 bases, with 17 bases sitting between them. CDR3: CASSRGAGIGNEQFF. Written as DNA, the CDR3 is TGTGCCAGCAGCCGGGGCGCGGGAATCGGCAATGAGCAGTTCTTC.

V gene TRBV14 combines with J gene TRBJ2-1; D is possibly TRBD2 (6 bases). CDR1 and CDR2 from the germline V gene are SGHDN and FVKESK. Trimming removed 0 bases from V and 8 bases from J, with 23 bases in between. The CDR3 has 18 amino acids. The CDR3 loop reads CASSQDRKTDYTPYEQFF. CDR3 in DNA: TGTGCCAGCAGCCAAGATCGAAAAACGGACTATACCCCATATGAGCAGTTCTTC.

The chain links TRBV11-1 to TRBJ1-2; no firm D call. Germline CDR1 SGHAT, CDR2 FQDESV (reference sequence). The CDR3 extends over 12 amino acids. The V end was cut by 5 bases, the J end by 2 bases, with 6 bases between. The CDR3 coding sequence is TGTGCCAGCAGCGCCGACAACTATGGCTACACCTTC. This codes for CASSADNYGYTF.

The J gene is TRBJ2-6, the V gene TRBV5-6, with D unresolved. This CDR3 is built from 15 residues. The germline V gene has CDR1 SGHDT and CDR2 YYEEEE. The V end lost 4 bases, the J end lost 0 bases, and 8 bases lay between the germline ends. Here the CDR3 DNA reads TGTGCCAGCAGCCCCAGGTTCTCTGGGGCCAACGTCCTGACTTTC. As protein: CASSPRFSGANVLTF.

This chain connects TRBV2 to TRBJ2-1, with 7 bases matching TRBD2. V was pared by 8 bases and J by 4 bases, with 14 bases of the junction left unmatched. CDR1 is SNHLY and CDR2 is FYNNEI in the germline V gene. The CDR3 has 16 amino acids. The CDR3 region has the DNA TGTGCCAGCCGTTCGGGGTCTAGCGGTCCTTACAATGAGCAGTTCTTC. As protein: CASRSGSSGPYNEQFF.

The gene calls are TRBV27 and TRBJ2-1; D remains ambiguous. The length of the CDR3 is 13 residues. Germline loops: CDR1 MNHEY, CDR2 SMNVEV (reference sequence). V lost 6 bases to trimming and J lost 0 bases, with 6 bases between them. DNA for the CDR3: TGTGCCAGCAGATTAAACTCCTACAATGAGCAGTTCTTC. Protein: CASRLNSYNEQFF.

V gene TRBV30 combines with J gene TRBJ1-5, with TRBD1 as a possible D gene (6 bases). The CDR3 extends over 14 amino acids. The germline V gene encodes CDR1 GTSNPN and CDR2 SVGIG (reference sequence). Trimming removed 5 bases from V and 6 bases from J, with 17 bases in between. The CDR3 sequence is CAWGFRGGSQPQHF. Written as DNA, the CDR3 is TGTGCCTGGGGGTTTAGGGGGGGCAGTCAGCCCCAGCATTTT.

This clone was picked up a small number of times. The chain has TRBV4-3 and TRBJ2-3, with D possibly being TRBD1 (5 bases). Germline V gene sequence: CDR1 LGHNA, CDR2 YSLEER. The CDR3 loop spans 15 amino acids. V was cut by 0 bases and J by 2 bases, with 9 bases left in between. CDR3 bases: TGCGCCAGCAGCCAAGACAGGGTAACCACAGATACGCAGTATTTT. Amino acid sequence: CASSQDRVTTDTQYF.

This clone was detected once. The chain combines TRBV7-2 with TRBJ1-2, with TRBD1 identical over 7 bases. Germline trimming cut 5 bases from V and 2 bases from J; bases unmatched to any gene: 2. CDR3 length: 13 residues. The germline V gene has CDR1 SGHTA and CDR2 FQGNSA. CDR3 bases: TGTGCCAGCAGCCCGGACAGGAACTATGGCTACACCTTC. It encodes CASSPDRNYGYTF.

The chain has TRBV27 and TRBJ2-1; 9 bases match TRBD1. The J segment lost 4 bases and the V segment lost 4 bases, leaving 11 bases of the junction unmatched. Germline loops: CDR1 MNHEY, CDR2 SMNVEV (reference sequence). The CDR3 length is 17 residues. Written as DNA, the CDR3 is TGTGCCAGCAGTTCTCTGTTGGGACAGGGCCTTTACAATGAGCAGTTCTTC. This gives the protein CASSSLLGQGLYNEQFF.

This chain joins TRBV7-8 and TRBJ2-7, with unresolved D. V was shortened by 0 bases and J by 3 bases, with 9 bases between the two germline ends. The CDR3 is made up of 14 amino acids. Germline V gives CDR1 SGHVS, CDR2 FQNEAQ. Written as DNA, the CDR3 is TGTGCCAGCAGCTTAGCGCGACCGAACTACGAGCAGTACTTC. Its protein product is CASSLARPNYEQYF.

The genes are TRBV29-1 and TRBJ1-1; no clear D gene. Trimming took 7 bases from V and 2 from J, leaving 14 bases between them. CDR3 length: 13 amino acids. Germline V gene lookup returns CDR1 SQVTM and CDR2 ANQGSEA. In DNA, the CDR3 is TGCAGCGCCCTCCAGGTTGACAACACTGAAGCTTTCTTT. Its translation: CSALQVDNTEAFF. The complete variable domain, with remaining parts taken from reference TRBV29-1 and TRBJ1-1, reads SAVISQKPSRDICQRGTSLTIQCQVDSQVTMMFWYRQQPGQSLTLIATANQGSEATYESGFVIDKFPISRPNLTFSTLTVSNMSPEDSSIYLCSALQVDNTEAFFGQGTRLTVV.

The V and J genes are TRBV5-5 and TRBJ1-1; a weak D match, TRBD1 (5 bases). Germline-derived CDR1 and CDR2 are SGHKS and YYEKEE (reference sequence). Trimming took off 4 bases at V and 1 base at J, with 8 bases between the two ends. CDR3 size: 13 residues. CDR3 amino acids: CASSRDGNTEAFF. The CDR3 region has the DNA TGTGCCAGCAGCAGGGACGGGAACACTGAAGCTTTCTTT.

The chain is built from TRBV6-4 and TRBJ2-1, with 7 nucleotides matching TRBD2. This CDR3 spans 16 amino acids. Germline V lookup: CDR1 MRHNA, CDR2 SNTAGT. Losses at the gene ends were 0 bases for V and 3 bases for J; bases not matched to a gene: 5. The CDR3 sequence: CASSDSSGMGYNEQFF. CDR3 nucleotides: TGTGCCAGCAGTGACTCAAGCGGGATGGGCTACAATGAGCAGTTCTTC.

In its sample, this clone was seen once. This chain links TRBV11-1 with TRBJ2-7; D not resolved. Trimming removed 2 bases at V and 4 bases at J, with 6 bases between. CDR3 length equals 12 residues. The germline gives CDR1 SGHAT, CDR2 FQDESV (reference sequence). The CDR3 sequence is CASSLYGYEQYF. The CDR3 coding sequence is TGTGCCAGCAGCTTATATGGGTACGAGCAGTACTTC.

The gene calls are TRBV5-6 and TRBJ2-7; D ambiguous. Germline values: CDR1 SGHDT, CDR2 YYEEEE. Deletions cut 5 bases from V and 3 bases from J, with 3 bases between. The CDR3 covers 10 residues. The CDR3 region is CASRRYEQYF. CDR3 bases: TGTGCCAGCAGACGCTACGAGCAGTACTTC.

The chain couples TRBV7-9 to TRBJ2-7, with 9 bases identical to TRBD2. Unmatched junction bases numbered 5, after V lost 2 bases and J lost 3 bases. CDR1 SEHNR and CDR2 FQNEAQ come from the germline V gene (reference sequence). The CDR3 sequence is 15 residues long. This chain's CDR3 is CASSLSGTSRYEQYF. In nucleotides, the CDR3 is TGTGCCAGCAGCTTATCCGGGACTAGCCGCTACGAGCAGTACTTC.

The J gene is TRBJ2-3, the V gene TRBV4-1; the D gene could be TRBD1 or TRBD2 (5 bases each). The CDR3 runs to 16 residues. In germline, CDR1 is MGHRA, CDR2 YSYEKL. Trimming took 0 bases from V and 6 from J, leaving 16 bases between them. The CDR3 coding sequence is TGCGCCAGCAGCCAAGATCAGGGAGCCCCACTGGATACGCAGTATTTT. It codes for CASSQDQGAPLDTQYF.